The 11 T cell receptor beta chains presented below share a single source sample, sequenced in a study of T cells in Graves' hyperthyroidism and ophthalmopathy. The CDR3 regions of TCR beta were amplified from RNA transcripts. RT-PCR in the first round (using the HTBI primer set) targeted the TCR CDR3. TCRdb re-derived calls from the multiplex PCR reads in MiXCR, one entry per CDR3 protein. The top ten hold roughly 6.2% of the sample, which has hundreds of thousands of distinct CDR3 sequences, 14% seen once. The sample was blood. These receptors were collected from a woman under 40 with Graves' hyperthyroidism that later progressed to Graves' ophthalmopathy.

The chain employs TRBV19 and TRBJ2-2; 8 nucleotides agree with TRBD1. The CDR3 has 14 residues. V lost 2 bases to trimming and J lost 6 bases; unmatched junction nucleotides: 2. CDR1 and CDR2 (germline): LNHDA, SQIVND (reference sequence). CDR3 DNA: TGTGCCAGTAGTATAAAGACAGGGGCCGGGGAGCTGTTTTTT. Its protein is CASSIKTGAGELFF.

This clonotype was seen repeatedly, ten times or more. V usage is TRBV5-1 and J usage is TRBJ2-7, with 7 bases aligning to TRBD1. Germline values: CDR1 SGHRS, CDR2 YFSETQ. There are 14 residues in the CDR3. V gave up 3 bases and J gave up 9 bases; unmatched junction bases: 12. This CDR3 reads CASSSGTERTGQYF. CDR3 coding DNA: TGCGCCAGCAGCTCCGGGACAGAGAGGACCGGGCAGTACTTC. Looking up the rest from reference TRBV5-1 and TRBJ2-7 gives the full variable domain: KAGVTQTPRYLIKTRGQQVTLSCSPISGHRSVSWYQQTPGQGLQFLFEYFSETQRNKGNFPGRFSGRQFSNSRSEMNVSTLELGDSALYLCASSSGTERTGQYFGPGTRLTVT.

This rearrangement joins TRBV30 to TRBJ2-4; 7 positions match TRBD1. In germline, CDR1 is GTSNPN, CDR2 SVGIG (reference sequence). The CDR3 is made up of 13 amino acids. V was pared by 5 bases and J by 0 bases, with 1 base of the junction left unmatched. DNA for the CDR3: TGTGCCTGGGACAGGGAAGCCAAAAACATTCAGTACTTC. Its protein product is CAWDREAKNIQYF. Looking up the rest from reference TRBV30 and TRBJ2-4 gives the full variable domain: SQTIHQWPATLVQPVGSPLSLECTVEGTSNPNLYWYRQAAGRGLQLLFYSVGIGQISSEVPQNLSASRPQDRQFILSSKKLLLSDSGFYLCAWDREAKNIQYFGAGTRLSVL.

This clonotype was counted a few times. The chain joins TRBV11-2 to TRBJ2-7, with D possibly TRBD2 on 6 matching bases. The CDR3 has 13 amino acids. V lost 7 bases, J lost 7 bases, and 17 bases lay in between. CDR1 and CDR2 (germline): SGHAT, FQNNGV. Here the CDR3 reads CASNSRIAGEQYF. In DNA form, the CDR3 reads TGTGCCAGCAATTCCAGAATCGCGGGAGAGCAGTACTTC.

This clonotype showed up many times. The chain is built from TRBV7-2 and TRBJ2-7; TRBD2 aligns across 11 bases. Germline assignment: CDR1 SGHTA and CDR2 FQGNSA. The CDR3 contains 15 residues. Trimming cost V 5 bases and J 4 bases; bases outside gene matches: 7. The CDR3 coding sequence is TGTGCCAGCAGCAACTGGACTAGCGGGCTTTACGAGCAGTACTTC. This translates into CASSNWTSGLYEQYF. The full variable domain, completed using reference TRBV7-2 and TRBJ2-7, is GAGVSQSPSNKVTEKGKDVELRCDPISGHTALYWYRQSLGQGLEFLIYFQGNSAPDKSGLPSDRFSAERTGGSVSTLTIQRTQQEDSAVYLCASSNWTSGLYEQYFGPGTRLTVT.

The V and J genes are TRBV18 and TRBJ1-1; D gene unclear. Germline V CDR1 and CDR2: KGHSH, LQKENI. V dropped 3 bases and J dropped 4 bases, with 12 bases sitting between them. This CDR3 has 14 amino acids. CDR3 in DNA: TGTGCCAGCTCACCCCTACAAGGGTTCACTGAAGCTTTCTTT. Protein: CASSPLQGFTEAFF.

This clonotype was picked up many times. The genes are TRBV5-1 and TRBJ2-7, with a weak D call TRBD2 (6 bases). CDR3 length: 15 amino acids. The germline gives CDR1 SGHRS, CDR2 YFSETQ. Trimming cost V 4 bases and J 3 bases, with 17 bases left between them. This CDR3 is CASSPDLEGYYEQYF. The CDR3 coding sequence is TGCGCCAGCAGCCCTGACTTGGAGGGGTACTACGAGCAGTACTTC. Supplemented by reference TRBV5-1 and TRBJ2-7, the full variable domain reads KAGVTQTPRYLIKTRGQQVTLSCSPISGHRSVSWYQQTPGQGLQFLFEYFSETQRNKGNFPGRFSGRQFSNSRSEMNVSTLELGDSALYLCASSPDLEGYYEQYFGPGTRLTVT.

The J gene is TRBJ2-4, the V gene TRBV24-1; D gene unclear. CDR1 is KGHDR and CDR2 is SFDVKD in the germline V gene. The CDR3 runs 13 residues. The V end lost 2 bases, the J end lost 6 bases, and 7 bases lay between the germline ends. In DNA, the CDR3 is TGTGCCACCAGTGATTCCGGATTAAACATTCAGTACTTC. It specifies CATSDSGLNIQYF.

This clonotype was counted at least ten times. The rearrangement joins TRBV12-3 or TRBV12-4 to TRBJ2-2; D uncertain. V lost 2 bases and J lost 6, with 7 bases in between. CDR3 length: 13 amino acids. The CDR3 DNA sequence: TGTGCCAGCAGTTTAATGGAATCCGGGGAGCTGTTTTTT. Amino acids: CASSLMESGELFF.

This clonotype was recorded at least ten times. Because the CDR3 is missing its conserved closing phenylalanine or tryptophan, this is likely a read error. The CDR3 here is CASSQDTHGAEAFL. As DNA, the CDR3 is TGTGCCAGCAGTCAAGACACCCACGGCGCTGAAGCTTTCCTT. The chain carries TRBV27 and TRBJ1-1; D is uncertain. The CDR3 has 14 residues. V was trimmed by 5 bases and J by 6 bases, leaving 16 bases between them. Germline CDR1 is MNHEY and CDR2 is SMNVEV (reference sequence).

This clonotype has at least ten counts. This chain uses TRBV3-1 with TRBJ2-2, with 7 bases identical to TRBD1. The germline V gene encodes CDR1 LGHDT and CDR2 YNNKEL (reference sequence). V shed 8 bases and J 3 bases; nucleotides not matched to a gene: 9. The CDR3 sequence is 15 residues long. CDR3 DNA sequence: TGTGCCAGCGGCCTACATGGGACAGACACCGGGGAGCTGTTTTTT. Encoded protein: CASGLHGTDTGELFF.